This T cell receptor beta chain was recovered during a study of cytomegalovirus exposure and HLA in healthy donors. Study conclusions and caveats: Most TCR beta V segments were productive about 87% or about 30% of the time in an earlier analysis.

The PCR ran on 60 Vbeta and 13 Jbeta primers. Profiled with immunoSEQ multiplex PCR; TCRdb holds only in-frame clones, not every one. The sample contains roughly 200,000 clones, around 74% of which appear only once. Donors were nominally healthy when sampled, though unrecorded immune exposures were likely. With 0 bases clipped from V and 0 bases from J, the junction kept 3 bases outside the gene matches. The CDR3 runs 15 residues. Germline CDR1 and CDR2: SGDLS and YYNGEE. On this clone itself: Its antigen is undetermined.

The source of this sequence is a girl aged 5-17 years in good health and CMV-seropositive. The sample was PBMCs. This chain joins TRBV9 and TRBJ2-7; 7 bases are shared with TRBD2. The CDR3 spells CASSVAGGGSYEQYF. The CDR3 bases are TGTGCCAGCAGCGTAGCTGGGGGGGGCTCCTACGAGCAGTACTTC.